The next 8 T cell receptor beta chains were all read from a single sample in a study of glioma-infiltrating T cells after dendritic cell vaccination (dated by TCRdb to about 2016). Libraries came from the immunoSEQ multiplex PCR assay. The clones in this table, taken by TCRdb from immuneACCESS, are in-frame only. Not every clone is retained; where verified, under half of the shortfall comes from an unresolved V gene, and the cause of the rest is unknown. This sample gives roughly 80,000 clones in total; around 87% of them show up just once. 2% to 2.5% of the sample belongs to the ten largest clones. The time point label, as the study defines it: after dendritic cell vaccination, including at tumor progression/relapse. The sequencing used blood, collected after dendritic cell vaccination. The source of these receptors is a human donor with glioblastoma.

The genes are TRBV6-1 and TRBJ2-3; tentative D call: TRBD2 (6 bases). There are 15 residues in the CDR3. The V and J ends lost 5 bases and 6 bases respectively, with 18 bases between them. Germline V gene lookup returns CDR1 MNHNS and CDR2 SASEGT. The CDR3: CASSPPGLQWDTQYF. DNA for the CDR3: TGTGCCAGCAGTCCACCGGGACTCCAATGGGATACGCAGTATTTT.

CDR3 in DNA: TGCGCCAGCAGTGTGACTAGTGACGAGCAGTACTTC. This translates into CASSVTSDEQYF. This chain joins TRBV5-1 and TRBJ2-7; weak D call: TRBD2 (6 bases). Deletions cut 5 bases from V and 5 bases from J, with 11 bases between. Germline V lookup: CDR1 SGHRS, CDR2 YFSETQ. The CDR3 is 12 amino acids.

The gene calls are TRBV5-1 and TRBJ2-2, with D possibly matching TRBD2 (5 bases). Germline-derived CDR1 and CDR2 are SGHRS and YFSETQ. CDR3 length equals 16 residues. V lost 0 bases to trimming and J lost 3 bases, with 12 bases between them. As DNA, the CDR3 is TGCGCCAGCAGCTTGGCGGGGATGAGAGACACCGGGGAGCTGTTTTTT. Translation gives CASSLAGMRDTGELFF.

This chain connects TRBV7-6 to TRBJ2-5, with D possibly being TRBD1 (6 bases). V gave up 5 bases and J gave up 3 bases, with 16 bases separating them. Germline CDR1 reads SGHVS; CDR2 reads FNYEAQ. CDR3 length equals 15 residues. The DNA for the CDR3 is TGTGCCAGCAGCCTAGGACAGAAGATAAAAGAGACCCAGTACTTC. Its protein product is CASSLGQKIKETQYF.

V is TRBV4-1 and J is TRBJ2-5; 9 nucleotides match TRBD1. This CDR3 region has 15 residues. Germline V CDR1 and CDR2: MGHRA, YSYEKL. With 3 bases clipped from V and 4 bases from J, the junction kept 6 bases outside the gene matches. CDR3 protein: CASSQGQGGGETQYF. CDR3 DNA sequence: TGCGCCAGCAGCCAGGGACAGGGTGGGGGAGAGACCCAGTACTTC.

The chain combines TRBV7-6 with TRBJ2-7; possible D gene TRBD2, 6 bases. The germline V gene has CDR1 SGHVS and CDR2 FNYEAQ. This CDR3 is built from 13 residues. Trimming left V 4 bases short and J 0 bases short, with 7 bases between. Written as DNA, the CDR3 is TGTGCCAGCAGCTACGGGAGCTCCTACGAGCAGTACTTC. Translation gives CASSYGSSYEQYF.

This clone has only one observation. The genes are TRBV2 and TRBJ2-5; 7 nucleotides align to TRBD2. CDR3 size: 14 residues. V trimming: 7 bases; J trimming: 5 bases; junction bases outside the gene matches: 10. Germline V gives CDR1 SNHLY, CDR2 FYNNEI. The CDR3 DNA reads TGTGCCAGCACCGGGGTAGCGCGGGAGGAGACCCAGTACTTC. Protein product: CASTGVAREETQYF.

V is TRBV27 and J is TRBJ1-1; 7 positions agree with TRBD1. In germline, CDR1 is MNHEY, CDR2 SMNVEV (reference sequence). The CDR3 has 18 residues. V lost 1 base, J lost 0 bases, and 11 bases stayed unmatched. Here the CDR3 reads CASSLLPRQGLMNTEAFF. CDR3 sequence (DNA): TGTGCCAGCAGTTTATTACCCCGACAGGGCCTCATGAACACTGAAGCTTTCTTT.